Each of the 18 T cell receptor beta chains below was sequenced from the same sample in a study of blood T cells in healthy people across ages (dated by TCRdb to between 2015 and 2016). Library construction relied on 5' RACE. TCRdb records Illumina HiSeq 2500 as the sequencer. The second PCR ran for about 6 to 12 cycles and used a J-beta primer mix along with a sample-barcoded 5' primer. The public sequencing data were trimmed at Q25 with fastp and processed into clonotypes with MiXCR by TCRdb, which kept only in-frame beta chains. CDR3 protein sequences are deduplicated, and each keeps its most common genes and DNA. This sample lists hundreds of thousands of distinct CDR3 sequences; roughly 41% were detected once. Of the sample, 20% to 25% is held by the ten largest clones. Material: blood. These receptors were taken from an older woman in good health.

V usage is TRBV29-1 and J usage is TRBJ1-2, with a possible D match to TRBD1 (6 bases). V was clipped by 7 bases and J by 5 bases, with 17 bases between them. Germline V gene lookup returns CDR1 SQVTM and CDR2 ANQGSEA. This CDR3 comprises 13 residues. CDR3 amino acids: CSATGGRGYGYTF. DNA for the CDR3: TGCAGCGCAACGGGAGGGAGGGGGTATGGCTACACCTTC.

This chain connects TRBV2 to TRBJ1-2; D may be TRBD1 (6 bases). Trimming cost V 7 bases and J 7 bases, with 13 bases left between them. Germline V gene sequence: CDR1 SNHLY, CDR2 FYNNEI. The CDR3 consists of 12 residues. Here the CDR3 reads CASNPDSSGYTF. In nucleotides, the CDR3 is TGTGCCAGCAACCCGGACAGCTCTGGCTACACCTTC.

This clonotype was observed a single time. One end of the junction fails to match germline, which may point to a read error. The rearrangement links TRBV5-5 to TRBJ2-1, with 7 bases fitting TRBD1. The CDR3 length is 14 residues. Per germline, CDR1 SGHKS and CDR2 YYEKEE (reference sequence). The CDR3: CVSSLAARGYEQFF. CDR3 DNA: TGTGTCAGCAGCTTGGCCGCCAGGGGGTATGAGCAGTTCTTC.

This clonotype has just a few counts. The chain couples TRBV3-1 to TRBJ1-2, with a weak D call TRBD1 (6 bases). CDR3 length: 14 residues. CDR1 and CDR2 from the germline V gene are LGHDT and YNNKEL (reference sequence). Trimming took 6 bases from V and 7 from J, leaving 18 bases between them. CDR3 protein: CASSQRTVIVGYTF. CDR3 DNA: TGTGCCAGCAGTCAGAGGACAGTAATAGTTGGCTACACCTTC.

This clonotype was observed a few times. The J gene is TRBJ2-3, the V gene TRBV7-2, with 9 nucleotides matching TRBD2. Unmatched junction bases numbered 8, after V lost 1 base and J lost 6 bases. Per germline, CDR1 SGHTA and CDR2 FQGNSA. The CDR3 contains 16 residues. The CDR3 spells CASSLDRAGGEDTQYF. CDR3 DNA sequence: TGTGCCAGCAGCTTAGACCGAGCGGGAGGCGAGGATACGCAGTATTTT.

This clonotype was seen ten or more times. V usage is TRBV29-1 and J usage is TRBJ2-5; weak D call: TRBD2 (6 bases). This CDR3 contains 12 residues. Per germline, CDR1 SQVTM and CDR2 ANQGSEA. The CDR3 loop is CTDREGGETQYF. The CDR3 region has the DNA TGCACCGATCGAGAGGGAGGAGAGACCCAGTACTTC.

This clonotype was counted ten times or more. The CDR3 reads CASSQAGGQQETQYF. The CDR3 DNA is TGTGCCAGCAGCCAAGCGGGAGGCCAACAAGAGACCCAGTACTTC. The gene calls are TRBV3-1 and TRBJ2-5; TRBD2 matches 7 bases. CDR1 is LGHDT and CDR2 is YNNKEL in the germline V gene (reference sequence). V shed 1 base and J 2 bases; nucleotides not matched to a gene: 4. CDR3 length: 15 residues.

This clonotype was detected a few times. The V and J genes are TRBV11-2 and TRBJ2-3; the D is unclear. V lost 5 bases and J 11 bases, leaving 14 bases between the germline ends. Germline V gene data show CDR1 as SGHAT and CDR2 as FQNNGV. The CDR3 totals 12 residues. DNA of the CDR3: TGTGCCAGCAGCCCAACCCAAATGAGGCAGTATTTT. Its protein product is CASSPTQMRQYF. The entire variable domain, with the rest obtained from reference TRBV11-2 and TRBJ2-3, is as follows: EAGVAQSPRYKIIEKRQSVAFWCNPISGHATLYWYQQILGQGPKLLIQFQNNGVVDDSQLPKDRFSAERLKGVDSTLKIQPAKLEDSAVYLCASSPTQMRQYFGPGTRLTVL.

This chain links TRBV10-3 with TRBJ2-7; D might be TRBD2 (6 bases). CDR3 length equals 15 residues. V dropped 8 bases and J dropped 1 base, with 18 bases sitting between them. Germline CDR1 reads ENHRY; CDR2 reads SYGVKD. CDR3 DNA sequence: TGTGCCATCGGGGGGACGTCTCATGAGTCCTACGAGCAGTACTTC. This gives the protein CAIGGTSHESYEQYF.

V gene TRBV20-1 combines with J gene TRBJ1-5, with D maybe TRBD1 (6 bases). V was pared by 3 bases and J by 4 bases, with 10 bases between. This CDR3 comprises 13 residues. The germline V gene has CDR1 DFQATT and CDR2 SNEGSKA (reference sequence). The CDR3 loop is CSASNRVNQPQHF. Written as DNA, the CDR3 is TGCAGTGCTAGTAACAGGGTGAATCAGCCCCAGCATTTT.

The CDR3 region is CATSGETGTGEEKLFF. DNA of the CDR3: TGTGCCACCAGCGGCGAGACAGGGACGGGTGAAGAAAAACTGTTTTTT. V gene TRBV15 combines with J gene TRBJ1-4; 7 bases map to TRBD1. Per germline, CDR1 LNHNV and CDR2 YYDKDF (reference sequence). This CDR3 contains 16 residues. After removal of 5 bases from V and 8 bases from J, the junction contained 14 bases not matched to a gene. Complete variable domain (other parts from reference TRBV15 and TRBJ1-4): DAMVIQNPRYQVTQFGKPVTLSCSQTLNHNVMYWYQQKSSQAPKLLFHYYDKDFNNEADTPDNFQSRRPNTSFCFLDIRSPGLGDTAMYLCATSGETGTGEEKLFFGSGTQLSVL.

This clonotype was detected a few times. V usage is TRBV7-2 and J usage is TRBJ1-6; TRBD1 matches at 9 bases. Trimming at V came to 11 bases and at J to 7 bases, leaving 6 bases not matched to a gene. The length of the CDR3 is 13 residues. Germline V lookup: CDR1 SGHTA, CDR2 FQGNSA. The CDR3 coding sequence is TGTGCCGTACTACAGGGGGCAAATTCACCCCTCCACTTT. Translating it yields CAVLQGANSPLHF.

The chain recombines TRBV7-6 with TRBJ2-5; D remains ambiguous. The CDR3 has 15 residues. Trimming removed 2 bases at V and 2 bases at J, with 12 bases between. Per the germline V gene, CDR1 is SGHVS and CDR2 is FNYEAQ. CDR3 in DNA: TGTGCCAGCAGCTTAAGTTCCGGGCCTCAAGAGACCCAGTACTTC. Translated, it gives CASSLSSGPQETQYF.

This clonotype was observed a handful of times. This chain joins TRBV20-1 and TRBJ2-6; D gene ambiguous. The CDR3 covers 13 residues. Trimming removed 3 bases at V and 1 base at J, with 4 bases between. Germline V CDR1 and CDR2: DFQATT, SNEGSKA (reference sequence). The CDR3 is CSARESGANVLTF. CDR3 nucleotides: TGCAGTGCTAGGGAATCTGGGGCCAACGTCCTGACTTTC.

This chain connects TRBV20-1 to TRBJ2-5; 7 bases map to TRBD1. Trimming took 6 bases from V and 2 from J; bases not matched to a gene: 3. Germline values: CDR1 DFQATT, CDR2 SNEGSKA (reference sequence). This CDR3 has 12 residues. CDR3: CSAPGQQETQYF. The CDR3 bases are TGCAGTGCCCCGGGACAGCAAGAGACCCAGTACTTC.

V usage is TRBV20-1 and J usage is TRBJ2-4; D gene ambiguous. TRBJ2-7 matches the DNA end more closely, so the J call is doubtful. Germline CDR1 reads DFQATT; CDR2 reads SNEGSKA (reference sequence). This CDR3 is built from 13 residues. CDR3 region: CSAPTPRSGEQYF. The CDR3 nucleotides read TGCAGTGCTCCGACTCCCCGGTCGGGCGAGCAGTACTTC.

The chain recombines TRBV7-3 with TRBJ2-1; D is unresolved. This CDR3 region has 13 residues. Germline V gene lookup returns CDR1 SGHTA and CDR2 FQGTGA. The V end was cut by 4 bases, the J end by 0 bases, with 4 bases between. The CDR3 nucleotides read TGTGCCAGCAGCTACAGCTCCTACAATGAGCAGTTCTTC. Protein: CASSYSSYNEQFF. The whole variable domain, filled in from reference TRBV7-3 and TRBJ2-1, reads GAGVSQTPSNKVTEKGKYVELRCDPISGHTALYWYRQSLGQGPEFLIYFQGTGAADDSGLPNDRFFAVRPEGSVSTLKIQRTERGDSAVYLCASSYSSYNEQFFGPGTRLTVL.

The chain uses TRBV20-1 and TRBJ2-1; D is undetermined. This CDR3 region has 13 residues. Germline CDR1 and CDR2: DFQATT and SNEGSKA (reference sequence). V lost 0 bases and J lost 7, with 10 bases in between. The CDR3 loop is CSARDPLRNEQFF. CDR3 DNA sequence: TGCAGTGCTAGAGATCCCCTTCGGAATGAGCAGTTCTTC.